A single T cell receptor beta chain is shown here with its context. UMIs bearing a 6-nucleotide sample barcode were added through template switching. TCRdb re-called the 5' RACE reads and catalogs CDR3 proteins one per entry, DNA excluded. This sample's clone table lists about 200,000 distinct CDR3 sequences. This record comes from a study of monozygotic twins with inflammatory bowel disease. The CDR3 length is 15 residues. Germline V gene lookup returns CDR1 DFQATT and CDR2 SNEGSKA (reference sequence). This chain uses TRBV20-1 with TRBJ2-3; the TCRdb D gene call, TRBD1, has no DNA to confirm it. The sequenced material came from blood. The receptor's source is a human donor with ulcerative colitis or Crohn's disease, or a healthy co-twin of an affected twin (not recorded which). The CDR3 region is CSASLAGTGADTQYF.